This TCR beta chain came from a study of shared clonotypes between healthy human individuals. Caucasian adults living in Nashville, Tennessee, provided all samples. CDR3 length equals 12 residues. Germline CDR1 ENHRY, CDR2 SYGVKD. Trimming left V 2 bases short and J 5 bases short, with 4 bases between. This was a deep-level run. Assay used: immunoSEQ multiplex PCR; TCRdb lists only in-frame clones, some missing. The sample lists around 530,000 clones, around 76% occurring once. This TCR derives from a woman in her forties in good health. Some clones in this sample may be carry-over from other donors' samples. The V gene is TRBV10-3, the J gene TRBJ1-5; no clear D. The specimen was PBMCs. The CDR3 DNA is TGTGCCATCAGTGAGGGGGATCAGCCCCAGCATTTT. Amino acid sequence: CAISEGDQPQHF.